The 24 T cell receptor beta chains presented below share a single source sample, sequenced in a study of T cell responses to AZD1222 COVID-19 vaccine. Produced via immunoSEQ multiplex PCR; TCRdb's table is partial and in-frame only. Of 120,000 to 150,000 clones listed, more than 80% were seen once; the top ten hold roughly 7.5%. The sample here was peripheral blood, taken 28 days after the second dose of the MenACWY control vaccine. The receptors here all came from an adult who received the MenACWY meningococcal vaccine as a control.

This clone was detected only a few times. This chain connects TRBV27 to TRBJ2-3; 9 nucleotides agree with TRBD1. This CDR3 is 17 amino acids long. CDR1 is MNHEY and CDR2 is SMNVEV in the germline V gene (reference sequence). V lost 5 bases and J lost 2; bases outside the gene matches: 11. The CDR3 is CASSPGTGKKDTDTQYF. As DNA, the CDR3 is TGTGCCAGCAGTCCGGGGACAGGGAAAAAAGACACAGATACGCAGTATTTT.

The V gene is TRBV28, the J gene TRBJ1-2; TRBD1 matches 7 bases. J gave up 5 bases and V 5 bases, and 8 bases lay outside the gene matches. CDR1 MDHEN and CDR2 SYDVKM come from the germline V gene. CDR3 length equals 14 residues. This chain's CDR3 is CASSATGAWYGYTF. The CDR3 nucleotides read TGTGCCAGCAGTGCCACAGGGGCATGGTATGGCTACACCTTC.

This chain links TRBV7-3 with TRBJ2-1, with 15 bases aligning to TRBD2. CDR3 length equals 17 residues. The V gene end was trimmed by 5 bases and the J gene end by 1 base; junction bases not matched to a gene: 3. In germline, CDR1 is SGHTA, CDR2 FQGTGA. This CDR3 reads CASSTGLAGGSYNEQFF. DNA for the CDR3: TGTGCCAGCAGCACGGGACTAGCGGGAGGTTCCTACAATGAGCAGTTCTTC. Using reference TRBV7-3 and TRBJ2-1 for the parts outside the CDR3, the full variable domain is GAGVSQTPSNKVTEKGKYVELRCDPISGHTALYWYRQSLGQGPEFLIYFQGTGAADDSGLPNDRFFAVRPEGSVSTLKIQRTERGDSAVYLCASSTGLAGGSYNEQFFGPGTRLTVL.

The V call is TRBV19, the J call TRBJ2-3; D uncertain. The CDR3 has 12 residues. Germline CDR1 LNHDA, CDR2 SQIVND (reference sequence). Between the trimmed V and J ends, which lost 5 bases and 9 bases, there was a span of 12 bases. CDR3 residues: CASSLSRNTQYF. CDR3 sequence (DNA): TGTGCCAGTAGTCTCTCTCGGAACACGCAGTATTTT. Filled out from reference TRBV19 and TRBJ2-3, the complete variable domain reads DGGITQSPKYLFRKEGQNVTLSCEQNLNHDAMYWYRQDPGQGLRLIYYSQIVNDFQKGDIAEGYSVSREKKESFPLTVTSAQKNPTAFYLCASSLSRNTQYFGPGTRLTVL.

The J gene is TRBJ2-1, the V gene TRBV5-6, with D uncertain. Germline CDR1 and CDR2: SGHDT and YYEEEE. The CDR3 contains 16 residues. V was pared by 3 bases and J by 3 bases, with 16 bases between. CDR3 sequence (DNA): TGTGCCAGCAGCTCCCCGGACCAAATCCGCTACAATGAGCAGTTCTTC. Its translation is CASSSPDQIRYNEQFF.

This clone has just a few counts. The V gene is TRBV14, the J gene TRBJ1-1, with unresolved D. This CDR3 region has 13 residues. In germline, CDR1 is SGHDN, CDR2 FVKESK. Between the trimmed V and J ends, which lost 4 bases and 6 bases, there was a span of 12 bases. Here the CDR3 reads CASSLSGLPEAFF. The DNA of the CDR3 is TGTGCCAGCAGCCTAAGCGGGCTCCCTGAAGCTTTCTTT.

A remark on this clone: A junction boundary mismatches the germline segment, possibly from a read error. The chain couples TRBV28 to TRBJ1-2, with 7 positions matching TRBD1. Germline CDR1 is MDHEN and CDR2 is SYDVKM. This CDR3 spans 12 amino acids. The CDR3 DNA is TGCGCAATTAGGGGACAGTACTATGGCTACACCTTC. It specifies CAIRGQYYGYTF.

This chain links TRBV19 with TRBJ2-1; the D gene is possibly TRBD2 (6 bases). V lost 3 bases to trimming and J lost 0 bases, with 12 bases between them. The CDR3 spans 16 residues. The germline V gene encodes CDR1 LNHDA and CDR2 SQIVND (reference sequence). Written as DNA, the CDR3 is TGTGCCAGTAGTATTCCGGGGGTGAGCTCCTACAATGAGCAGTTCTTC. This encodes CASSIPGVSSYNEQFF.

CDR3 protein: CASSQAWAGEQETQYF. The CDR3 nucleotides read TGCGCCAGCAGCCAAGCATGGGCAGGCGAACAAGAGACCCAGTACTTC. This chain connects TRBV4-3 to TRBJ2-5; D gene uncertain. V lost 1 base, J lost 2 bases, and 14 bases lay in between. The CDR3 is 16 residues long. Germline V gene data show CDR1 as LGHNA and CDR2 as YSLEER.

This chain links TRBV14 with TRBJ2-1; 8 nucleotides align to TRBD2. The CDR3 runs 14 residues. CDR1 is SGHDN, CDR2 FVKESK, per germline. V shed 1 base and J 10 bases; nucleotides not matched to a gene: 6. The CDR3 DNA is TGTGCCAGCAGCCAAGGCACCATAGCGGGGGAGCAGTTCTTC. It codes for CASSQGTIAGEQFF.

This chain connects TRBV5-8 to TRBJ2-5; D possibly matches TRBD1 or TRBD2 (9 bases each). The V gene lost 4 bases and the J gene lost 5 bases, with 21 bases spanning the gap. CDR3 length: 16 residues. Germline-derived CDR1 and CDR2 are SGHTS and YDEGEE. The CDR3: CASSRGGDRVLETQYF. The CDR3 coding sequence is TGTGCCAGCAGCCGCGGGGGGGACAGGGTGTTGGAGACCCAGTACTTC.

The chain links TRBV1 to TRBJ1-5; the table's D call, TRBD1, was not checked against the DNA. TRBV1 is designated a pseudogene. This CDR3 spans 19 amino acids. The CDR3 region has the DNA TGCACCAGCAGCCAAGACCATGGACAGGGACCCCGCGATGGTCAGCCCCAGCATTTT. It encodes CTSSQDHGQGPRDGQPQHF.

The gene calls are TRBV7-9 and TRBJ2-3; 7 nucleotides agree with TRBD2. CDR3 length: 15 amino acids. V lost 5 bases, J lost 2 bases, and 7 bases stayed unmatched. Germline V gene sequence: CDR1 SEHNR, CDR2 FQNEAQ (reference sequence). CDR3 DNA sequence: TGTGCCAGCAGCCAGCGGGGAGGTAACACAGATACGCAGTATTTT. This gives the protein CASSQRGGNTDTQYF.

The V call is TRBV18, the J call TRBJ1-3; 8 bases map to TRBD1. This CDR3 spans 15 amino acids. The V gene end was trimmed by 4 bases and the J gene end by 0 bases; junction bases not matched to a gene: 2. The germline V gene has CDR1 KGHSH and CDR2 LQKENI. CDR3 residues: CASSLDRGSGNTIYF. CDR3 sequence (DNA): TGTGCCAGCTCACTCGACAGGGGCTCTGGAAACACCATATATTTT.

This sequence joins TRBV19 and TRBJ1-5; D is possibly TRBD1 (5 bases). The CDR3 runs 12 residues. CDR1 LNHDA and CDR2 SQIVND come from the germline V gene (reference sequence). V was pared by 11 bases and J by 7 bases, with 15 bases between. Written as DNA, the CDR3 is TGTGCCGGGGGACCCTACAACCAGCCCCAGCATTTT. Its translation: CAGGPYNQPQHF. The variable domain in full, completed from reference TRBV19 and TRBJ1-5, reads DGGITQSPKYLFRKEGQNVTLSCEQNLNHDAMYWYRQDPGQGLRLIYYSQIVNDFQKGDIAEGYSVSREKKESFPLTVTSAQKNPTAFYLCAGGPYNQPQHFGDGTRLSIL.

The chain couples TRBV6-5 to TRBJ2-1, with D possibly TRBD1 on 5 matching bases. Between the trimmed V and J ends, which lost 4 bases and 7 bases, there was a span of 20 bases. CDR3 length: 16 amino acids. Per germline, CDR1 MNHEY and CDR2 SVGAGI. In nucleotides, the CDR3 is TGTGCCAGCAGTTTACTCGTGGCTACAGGTCGGAATGAGCAGTTCTTC. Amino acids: CASSLLVATGRNEQFF.

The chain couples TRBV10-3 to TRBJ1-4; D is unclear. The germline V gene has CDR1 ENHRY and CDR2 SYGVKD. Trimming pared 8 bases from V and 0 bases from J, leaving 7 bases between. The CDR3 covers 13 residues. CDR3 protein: CAIQRATNEKLFF. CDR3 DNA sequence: TGTGCCATCCAAAGAGCAACTAATGAAAAACTGTTTTTT.

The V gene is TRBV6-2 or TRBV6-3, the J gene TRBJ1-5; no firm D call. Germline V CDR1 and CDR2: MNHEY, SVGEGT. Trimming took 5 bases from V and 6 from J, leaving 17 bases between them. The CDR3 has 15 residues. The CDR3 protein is CASSAPSGLVQPQHF. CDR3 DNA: TGTGCCAGCAGTGCCCCCAGCGGGTTGGTTCAGCCCCAGCATTTT.

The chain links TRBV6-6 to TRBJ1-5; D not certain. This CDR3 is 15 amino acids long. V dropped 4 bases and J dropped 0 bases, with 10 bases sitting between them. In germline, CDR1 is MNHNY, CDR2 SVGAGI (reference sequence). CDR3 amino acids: CASSSADGSNQPQHF. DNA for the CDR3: TGTGCCAGCAGTTCCGCAGACGGTAGCAATCAGCCCCAGCATTTT.

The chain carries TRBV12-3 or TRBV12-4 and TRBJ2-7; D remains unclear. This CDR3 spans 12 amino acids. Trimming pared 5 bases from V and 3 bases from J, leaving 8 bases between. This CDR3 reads CASSVDIYEQYF. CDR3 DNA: TGTGCCAGCAGTGTCGACATCTACGAGCAGTACTTC.

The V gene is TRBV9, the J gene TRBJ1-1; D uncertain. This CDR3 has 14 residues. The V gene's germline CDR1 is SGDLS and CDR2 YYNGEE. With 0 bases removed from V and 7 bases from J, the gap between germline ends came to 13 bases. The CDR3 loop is CASSVVAGPGEAFF. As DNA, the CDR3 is TGTGCCAGCAGCGTAGTCGCCGGCCCGGGTGAAGCTTTCTTT.

In DNA, the CDR3 is TGTGCCAGCAGTTTGAGGGAAGGGTCACCCCTCCACTTT. Translated, it gives CASSLREGSPLHF. The chain recombines TRBV12-3 or TRBV12-4 with TRBJ1-6; D gene ambiguous. This CDR3 comprises 13 residues. V gave up 3 bases and J gave up 10 bases, with 10 bases separating them.

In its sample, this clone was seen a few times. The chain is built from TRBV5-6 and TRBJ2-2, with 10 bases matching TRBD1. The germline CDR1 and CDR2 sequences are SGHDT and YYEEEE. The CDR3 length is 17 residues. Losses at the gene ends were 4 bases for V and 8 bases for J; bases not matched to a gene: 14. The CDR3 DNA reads TGTGCCAGCAGCGACCGGCCGGGACAGGGGCCGAGGGGGGAGCTGTTTTTT. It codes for CASSDRPGQGPRGELFF. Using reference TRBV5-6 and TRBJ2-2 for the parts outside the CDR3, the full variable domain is DAGVTQSPTHLIKTRGQQVTLRCSPKSGHDTVSWYQQALGQGPQFIFQYYEEEERQRGNFPDRFSGHQFPNYSSELNVNALLLGDSALYLCASSDRPGQGPRGELFFGEGSRLTVL.

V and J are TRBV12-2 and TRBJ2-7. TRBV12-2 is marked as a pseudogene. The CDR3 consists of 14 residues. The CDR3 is CASRPPNNSHEQYF. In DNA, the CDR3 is TGTGCAAGTCGCCCGCCGAATAATTCCCACGAGCAGTACTTC.